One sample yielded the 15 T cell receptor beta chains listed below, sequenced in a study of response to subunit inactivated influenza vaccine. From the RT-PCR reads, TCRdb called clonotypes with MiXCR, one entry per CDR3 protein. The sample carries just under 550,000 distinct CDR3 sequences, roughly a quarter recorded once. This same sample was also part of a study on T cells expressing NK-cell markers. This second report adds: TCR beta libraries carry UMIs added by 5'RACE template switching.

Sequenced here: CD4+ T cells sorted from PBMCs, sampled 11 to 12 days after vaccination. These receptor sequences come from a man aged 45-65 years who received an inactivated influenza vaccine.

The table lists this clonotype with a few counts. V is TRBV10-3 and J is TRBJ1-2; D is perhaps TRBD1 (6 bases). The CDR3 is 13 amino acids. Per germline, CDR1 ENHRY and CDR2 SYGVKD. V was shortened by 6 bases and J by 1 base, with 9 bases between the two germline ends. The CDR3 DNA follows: TGTGCCATCAGCCGGGACATTAACTATGGCTACACCTTC. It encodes CAISRDINYGYTF.

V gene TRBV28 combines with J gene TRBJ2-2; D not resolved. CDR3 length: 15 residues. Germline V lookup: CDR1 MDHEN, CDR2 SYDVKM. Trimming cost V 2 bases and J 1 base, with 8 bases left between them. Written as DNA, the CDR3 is TGTGCCAGCAGTTTAGGTCGCAGGAACACCGGGGAGCTGTTTTTT. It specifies CASSLGRRNTGELFF.

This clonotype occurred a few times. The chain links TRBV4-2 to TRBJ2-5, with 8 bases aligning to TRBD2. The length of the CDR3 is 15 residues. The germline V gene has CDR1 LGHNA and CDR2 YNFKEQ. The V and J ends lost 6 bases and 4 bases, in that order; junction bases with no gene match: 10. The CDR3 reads CASRSGTSSPETQYF. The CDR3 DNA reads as TGTGCCAGCAGATCCGGGACTAGTTCCCCAGAGACCCAGTACTTC.

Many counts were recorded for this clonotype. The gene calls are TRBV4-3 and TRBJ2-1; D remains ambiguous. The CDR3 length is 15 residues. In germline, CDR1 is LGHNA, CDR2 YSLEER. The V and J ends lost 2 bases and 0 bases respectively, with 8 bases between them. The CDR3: CASSQTESSYNEQFF. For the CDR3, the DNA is TGCGCCAGCAGCCAAACAGAGAGCTCCTACAATGAGCAGTTCTTC.

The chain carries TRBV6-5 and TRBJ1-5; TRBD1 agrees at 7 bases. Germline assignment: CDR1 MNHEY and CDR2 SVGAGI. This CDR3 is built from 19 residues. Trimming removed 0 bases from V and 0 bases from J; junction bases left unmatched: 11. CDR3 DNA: TGTGCCAGCAGTTACTCGTCCCCCAGGGGGGCTTATAGCAATCAGCCCCAGCATTTT. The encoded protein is CASSYSSPRGAYSNQPQHF.

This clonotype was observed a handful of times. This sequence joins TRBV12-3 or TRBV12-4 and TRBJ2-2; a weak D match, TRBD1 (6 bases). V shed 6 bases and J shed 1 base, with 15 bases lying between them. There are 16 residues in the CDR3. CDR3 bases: TGTGCCAGCAGGACCGGGACACTAGGGAACACCGGGGAGCTGTTTTTT. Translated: CASRTGTLGNTGELFF.

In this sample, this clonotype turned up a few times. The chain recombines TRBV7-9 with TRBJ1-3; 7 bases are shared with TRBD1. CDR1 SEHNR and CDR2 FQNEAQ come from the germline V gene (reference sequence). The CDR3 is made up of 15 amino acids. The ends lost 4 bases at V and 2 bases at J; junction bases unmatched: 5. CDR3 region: CASSSPTGTGNTIYF. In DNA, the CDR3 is TGTGCCAGCAGCTCCCCGACAGGGACTGGAAACACCATATATTTT. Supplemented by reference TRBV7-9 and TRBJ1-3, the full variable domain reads DTGVSQNPRHKITKRGQNVTFRCDPISEHNRLYWYRQTLGQGPEFLTYFQNEAQLEKSRLLSDRFSAERPKGSFSTLEIQRTEQGDSAMYLCASSSPTGTGNTIYFGEGSWLTVV.

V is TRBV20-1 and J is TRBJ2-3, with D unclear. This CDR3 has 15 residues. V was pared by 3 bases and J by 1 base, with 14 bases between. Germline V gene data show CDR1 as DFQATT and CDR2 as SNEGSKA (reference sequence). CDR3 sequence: CSASTFARGTDTQYF. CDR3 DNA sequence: TGCAGTGCTAGTACCTTCGCCCGCGGCACAGATACGCAGTATTTT.

The CDR3 DNA sequence: TGTGCCTGGAGCCGAGGGAACAGGGTTCATGAGCAGTTCTTC. It is translated as CAWSRGNRVHEQFF. V gene TRBV30 combines with J gene TRBJ2-1; TRBD1 might be the D (6 bases). The CDR3 has 14 amino acids. Looked up from germline, CDR1 is GTSNPN and CDR2 is SVGIG (reference sequence). Trimming cost V 3 bases and J 8 bases, with 17 bases left between them.

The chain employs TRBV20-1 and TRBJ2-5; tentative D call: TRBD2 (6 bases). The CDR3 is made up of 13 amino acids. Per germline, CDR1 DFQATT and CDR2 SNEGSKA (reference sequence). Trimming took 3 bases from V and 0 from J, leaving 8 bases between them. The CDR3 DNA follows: TGCAGTGCTAGGGGACTGGACCAAGAGACCCAGTACTTC. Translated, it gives CSARGLDQETQYF.

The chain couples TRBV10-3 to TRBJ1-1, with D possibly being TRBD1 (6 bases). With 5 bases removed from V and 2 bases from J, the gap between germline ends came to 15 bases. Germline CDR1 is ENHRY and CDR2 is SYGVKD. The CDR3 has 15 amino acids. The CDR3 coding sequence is TGTGCCATCAGTTTCGACAGGATACCTAACACTGAAGCTTTCTTT. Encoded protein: CAISFDRIPNTEAFF.

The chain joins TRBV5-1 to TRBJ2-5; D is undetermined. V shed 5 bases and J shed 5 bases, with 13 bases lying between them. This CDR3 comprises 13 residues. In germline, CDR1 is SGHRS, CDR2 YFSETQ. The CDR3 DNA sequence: TGCGCCAGCAGTATGTTGGTGGGTGAGACCCAGTACTTC. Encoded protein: CASSMLVGETQYF.

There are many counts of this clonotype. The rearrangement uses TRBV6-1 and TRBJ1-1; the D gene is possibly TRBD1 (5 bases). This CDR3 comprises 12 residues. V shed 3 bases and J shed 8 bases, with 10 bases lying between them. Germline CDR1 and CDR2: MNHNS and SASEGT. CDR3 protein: CASSEGRAEAFF. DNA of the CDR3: TGTGCCAGCAGTGAGGGCAGGGCAGAAGCTTTCTTT.

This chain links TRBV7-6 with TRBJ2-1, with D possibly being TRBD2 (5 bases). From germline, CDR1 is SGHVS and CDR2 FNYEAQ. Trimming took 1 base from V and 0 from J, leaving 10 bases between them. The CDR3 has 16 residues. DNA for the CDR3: TGTGCCAGCAGCTTAGAGCGGAAGAGCTCCTACAATGAGCAGTTCTTC. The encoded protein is CASSLERKSSYNEQFF.

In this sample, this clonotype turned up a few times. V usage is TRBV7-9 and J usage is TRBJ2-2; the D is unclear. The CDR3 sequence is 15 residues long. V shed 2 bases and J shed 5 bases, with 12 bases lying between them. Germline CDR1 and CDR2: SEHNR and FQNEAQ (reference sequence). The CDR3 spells CASSLQILDTGELFF. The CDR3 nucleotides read TGTGCCAGCAGCTTACAGATACTCGATACCGGGGAGCTGTTTTTT.